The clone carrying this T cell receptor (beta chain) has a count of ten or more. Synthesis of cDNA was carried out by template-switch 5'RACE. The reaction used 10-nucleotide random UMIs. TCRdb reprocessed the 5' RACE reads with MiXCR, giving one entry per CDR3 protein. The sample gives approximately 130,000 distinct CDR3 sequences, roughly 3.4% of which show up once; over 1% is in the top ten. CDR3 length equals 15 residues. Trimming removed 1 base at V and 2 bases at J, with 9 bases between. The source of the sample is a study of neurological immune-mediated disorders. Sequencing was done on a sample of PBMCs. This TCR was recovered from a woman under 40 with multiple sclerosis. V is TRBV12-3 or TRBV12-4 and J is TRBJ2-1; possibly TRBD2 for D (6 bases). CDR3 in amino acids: CASSLVAGPYNEQFF. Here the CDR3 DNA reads TGTGCCAGCAGTTTAGTCGCGGGACCCTACAATGAGCAGTTCTTC.